Listed here are 3 T cell receptor beta chains from one sample, sequenced in a study of cytomegalovirus exposure and HLA in healthy donors. Assay used: immunoSEQ multiplex PCR; TCRdb lists only in-frame clones, some missing. The table records some 150,000 clones, around 88% of them present only once. Sequencing was done on a sample of PBMCs. The receptors come from a woman aged 18 to 35 in good health and CMV-seropositive.

This chain links TRBV9 with TRBJ2-1, with D uncertain. Trimming removed 4 bases from V and 0 bases from J, with 20 bases in between. Germline values: CDR1 SGDLS, CDR2 YYNGEE. The CDR3 loop spans 18 amino acids. The CDR3 nucleotides are TGTGCCAGCAGCCCCCTTCGATGGCGAGGAAGCTCCTACAATGAGCAGTTCTTC. Translated: CASSPLRWRGSSYNEQFF.

The gene calls are TRBV5-1 and TRBJ2-5; no reliable D call. The V gene lost 0 bases and the J gene lost 5 bases, with 14 bases spanning the gap. Germline values: CDR1 SGHRS, CDR2 YFSETQ. CDR3 length equals 15 residues. CDR3 sequence reads: CASSLGVSTSETQYF. The CDR3 coding sequence is TGCGCCAGCAGCTTGGGAGTATCCACCTCGGAGACCCAGTACTTC.

This chain's CDR3 is CASSLTGRTYEQYF. DNA of the CDR3: TGTGCCAGCTCACTGACAGGGAGAACCTACGAGCAGTACTTC. This rearrangement joins TRBV18 to TRBJ2-7; 7 nucleotides match TRBD1. CDR1 KGHSH and CDR2 LQKENI come from the germline V gene. The V segment lost 4 bases and the J segment 2 bases; nucleotides outside the gene matches: 5. The CDR3 has 14 residues.